Described below is a single TCR beta chain sequence and its context. The antigen is unknown. This entry comes from a study of response to subunit inactivated influenza vaccine. Study-wide points: Researchers suggested that each seasonal influenza vaccination recruits few new T cells.

After removal of 2 bases from V and 4 bases from J, the junction contained 8 bases not matched to a gene. Per germline, CDR1 SGHTA and CDR2 FQGNSA. This CDR3 is 16 amino acids long. TCRdb reanalysed the RT-PCR reads using MiXCR and keeps one entry per CDR3 protein. Of fewer than 400,000 distinct CDR3 sequences listed, 21% are singletons. The sequencing here drew on PBMCs from blood, taken less than 22 months after vaccination. The origin of this receptor is a man between 45 and 75 years old who received an inactivated influenza vaccine. The gene calls are TRBV7-2 and TRBJ2-3; 8 bases align to TRBD2. The CDR3 DNA sequence: TGTGCCAGCAGCTTATCTAGCGGGTTGCTTCCAGATACGCAGTATTTT. Translation: CASSLSSGLLPDTQYF.